This T cell receptor beta chain was sequenced during a study of cytotoxic CD8 clonotypes in ibrutinib-treated CLL. About the research overall: The sample average was about 270,000 productive templates and tens of thousands of productive rearrangements.

The TCR beta libraries used 2 to 2.5 micrograms of genomic DNA that came from cryopreserved PBMCs. Assay used: immunoSEQ multiplex PCR; TCRdb lists only in-frame clones, some missing. This sample has around 310,000 clones; 80% occur once, and the top ten carry about 6.7%. Study-wide results and limits: Elevated clonality accompanied ibrutinib response, with a return toward baseline values at progression. Public clonotypes occurred uncommonly; on treatment, they contracted or remained stable.

As concerns this clone: Its antigen is as yet unknown.

V lost 6 bases, J lost 2 bases, and 12 bases lay in between. Germline CDR1 is SGHRS and CDR2 is YFSETQ. There are 13 residues in the CDR3. The chain recombines TRBV5-1 with TRBJ2-7, with a weak D call TRBD1 (6 bases). The sample here was PBMCs, taken before ibrutinib treatment. This clonotype was obtained from a human donor with chronic lymphocytic leukemia. The CDR3 reads CASTKGDTYEQYF. The CDR3 DNA reads as TGCGCCAGCACCAAGGGGGATACCTACGAGCAGTACTTC.